A selection of T cell receptor beta chains follows, all from one sample in a study of blood T cell repertoires in COVID-19. TCRdb keeps only in-frame clones here, not all; method: immunoSEQ multiplex PCR. The table shows 200,000 to 250,000 clones, with 80% to 90% occurring only once. The sequenced sample was PBMCs or T cells enriched from blood (not recorded which). These receptors were collected from a woman between 18 and 29 years old in a cohort exposed to, infected with or recovered from COVID-19 (not recorded which). Each CDR3 is given with its conserved first and last residue. The D gene is left open where the match is weak. Size values are once, few and many counts, or a class for expanded clones, and some rows have none.

TRBD2	TRBV3-1/TRBV3-2	TRBJ2-1	-	CASSQVPAGGLNEQFF	TGTGCCAGCAGCCAAGTCCCAGCGGGAGGACTAAATGAGCAGTTCTTC
TRBD2	TRBV11-2	TRBJ2-1	-	CASSSLAGEGYNEQFF	TGTGCCAGCAGCTCCTTAGCGGGGGAGGGATACAATGAGCAGTTCTTC
-	TRBV19	TRBJ1-6	-	CASSIEGGPNSPLHF	TGTGCCAGTAGTATAGAGGGGGGACCAAATTCACCCCTCCACTTT
TRBD2	TRBV18	TRBJ2-1	-	CASSPLAGGGHEQFF	TGTGCCAGCTCACCTTTAGCGGGAGGGGGTCATGAGCAGTTCTTC
TRBD1	TRBV7-9	TRBJ1-4	-	CASSSQGAEEKLFF	TGTGCCAGCAGCTCACAGGGGGCGGAAGAAAAACTGTTTTTT
-	TRBV11-2	TRBJ1-2	once	CASSSTQDYGYTF	TGTGCCAGCAGCTCAACACAGGATTATGGCTACACCTTC
-	TRBV6-5	TRBJ1-2	-	CASSTGLTSGYTF	TGTGCCAGCAGCACCGGACTGACTTCTGGCTACACCTTC
-	TRBV5-8	TRBJ2-7	-	CASSFGDVQNYEQYF	TGTGCCAGCAGCTTTGGTGATGTCCAGAACTACGAGCAGTACTTC
TRBD2	TRBV3-1/TRBV3-2	TRBJ2-3	-	CASSQLAASTDTQYF	TGTGCCAGCAGCCAACTAGCGGCTAGCACAGATACGCAGTATTTT
-	TRBV16	TRBJ2-1	-	CASSPRGVGYNEQFF	TGTGCCAGCAGCCCCAGGGGGGTGGGCTACAATGAGCAGTTCTTC
TRBD1	TRBV15	TRBJ1-4	-	CATSRGGDSQFF	TGTGCCACCAGCAGAGGAGGGGACAGTCAGTTTTTT
-	TRBV18	TRBJ1-2	-	CASSPSQAPDYGYTF	TGTGCCAGCTCACCATCCCAGGCCCCGGACTATGGCTACACCTTC
TRBD2	TRBV4-1	TRBJ2-5	-	CASSQELAGVKETQYF	TGCGCCAGCAGCCAAGAGCTAGCGGGGGTCAAAGAGACCCAGTACTTC
TRBD2	TRBV5-1	TRBJ2-2	-	CASSLAGTSGGAPGELFF	TGCGCCAGCAGCTTGGCTGGTACGAGCGGGGGGGCACCCGGGGAGCTGTTTTTT
-	TRBV6-4	TRBJ2-2	-	CASSPERVGTGELFF	TGTGCCAGCAGCCCCGAGAGGGTTGGGACCGGGGAGCTGTTTTTT
-	TRBV11-1	TRBJ2-1	-	CASSLREGAWDEQFF	TGTGCCAGCAGCTTAAGGGAAGGGGCGTGGGATGAGCAGTTCTTC
TRBD2	TRBV9	TRBJ2-5	-	CASSVASGSVETQYF	TGTGCCAGCAGCGTTGCTAGCGGGAGTGTTGAGACCCAGTACTTC
-	TRBV27	TRBJ2-7	-	CASSWTCRWCFSYEQYF	TGTGCCAGCAGCTGGACATGTAGGTGGTGTTTCTCCTACGAGCAGTACTTC
-	TRBV11-2	TRBJ2-2	-	CASRGGTWTQNTGELFF	TGTGCCAGCAGGGGTGGGACATGGACTCAGAACACCGGGGAGCTGTTTTTT
-	TRBV18	TRBJ1-1	-	CASSPPSVPEAFF	TGTGCCAGCTCACCACCCTCGGTGCCTGAAGCTTTCTTT
-	TRBV7-9	TRBJ1-2	-	CASSLNTDSPGGYTF	TGTGCCAGCAGCTTAAACACAGACTCTCCGGGAGGCTACACCTTC
TRBD2	TRBV4-1	TRBJ2-1	-	CASSQGLAGPTSYNEQFF	TGCGCCAGCAGCCAAGGGCTAGCGGGACCCACTTCCTACAATGAGCAGTTCTTC
TRBD2	TRBV9	TRBJ2-2	-	CASSTRTSGPNTGELFF	TGTGCCAGCAGCACTCGGACTAGCGGGCCGAACACCGGGGAGCTGTTTTTT
TRBD2	TRBV19	TRBJ2-7	few	CASSPLAGTDEQYF	TGTGCCAGTAGTCCCCTAGCGGGGACGGACGAGCAGTACTTC
-	TRBV5-4	TRBJ2-3	-	CASSLRTRGTDTQYF	TGTGCCAGCAGCTTACGCACTAGAGGCACAGATACGCAGTATTTT
TRBD1	TRBV2	TRBJ1-2	few	CASSGQGQRFGYTF	TGTGCCAGCAGCGGACAGGGCCAGAGGTTTGGCTACACCTTC
TRBD2	TRBV28	TRBJ2-3	-	CASSLPVAGGGADTQYF	TGTGCCAGCAGTTTACCCGTAGCGGGGGGGGGAGCAGATACGCAGTATTTT
TRBD2	TRBV7-2	TRBJ2-7	-	CASSSLGREWTYEQYF	TGTGCCAGCAGCTCCTTAGGGCGGGAGTGGACCTACGAGCAGTACTTC
TRBD1	TRBV6-6	TRBJ1-2	-	CASTNNPGQGYGYTF	TGTGCCAGCACCAATAACCCGGGACAGGGGTATGGCTACACCTTC
TRBD2	TRBV11-2	TRBJ2-3	-	CASSGRGGSTDTQYF	TGTGCCAGCAGCGGACGCGGGGGAAGCACAGATACGCAGTATTTT
TRBD1	TRBV25-1	TRBJ1-5	-	CASSDRTGEQPQHF	TGTGCCAGCAGTGACCGGACAGGGGAGCAGCCCCAGCATTTT
TRBD1	TRBV10-3	TRBJ1-6	-	CAISVGTGNNSPLHF	TGTGCCATCAGTGTGGGGACAGGGAATAATTCACCCCTCCACTTT
TRBD1	TRBV4-1	TRBJ1-2	-	CASSQGQSDRNHGYTF	TGCGCCAGCAGCCAGGGCCAATCGGACAGGAACCATGGCTACACCTTC
TRBD2	TRBV2	TRBJ2-5	once	CASSLSGGLQETQYF	TGTGCCAGCAGTCTTAGCGGGGGCCTCCAAGAGACCCAGTACTTC
-	TRBV7-2	TRBJ2-7	-	CASSSYSTAIYEQYF	TGTGCCAGCAGCTCCTACTCGACAGCCATCTACGAGCAGTACTTC
-	TRBV7-9	TRBJ1-1	-	CASSLRTEGSNTEAFF	TGTGCCAGCAGCTTAAGGACGGAGGGATCGAACACTGAAGCTTTCTTT
TRBD1	TRBV10-1	TRBJ2-2	-	CAVGDRVAGELFF	TGCGCCGTCGGGGACAGGGTAGCCGGGGAGCTGTTTTTT
TRBD1	TRBV9	TRBJ1-4	-	CASSVAGTVNEKLFF	TGTGCCAGCAGCGTAGCAGGGACAGTTAATGAAAAACTGTTTTTT